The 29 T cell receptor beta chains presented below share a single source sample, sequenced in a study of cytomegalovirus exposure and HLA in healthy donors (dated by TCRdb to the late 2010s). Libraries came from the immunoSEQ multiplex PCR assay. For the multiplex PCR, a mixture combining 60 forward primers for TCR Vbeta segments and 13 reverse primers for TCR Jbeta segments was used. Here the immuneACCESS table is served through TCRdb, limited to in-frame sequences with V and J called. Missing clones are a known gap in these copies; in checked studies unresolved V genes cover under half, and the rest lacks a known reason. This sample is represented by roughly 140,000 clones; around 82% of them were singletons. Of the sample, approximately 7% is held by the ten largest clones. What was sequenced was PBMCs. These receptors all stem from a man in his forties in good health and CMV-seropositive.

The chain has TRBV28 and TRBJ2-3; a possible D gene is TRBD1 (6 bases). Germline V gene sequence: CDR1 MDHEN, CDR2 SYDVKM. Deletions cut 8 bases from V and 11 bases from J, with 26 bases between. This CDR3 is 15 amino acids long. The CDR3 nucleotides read TGTGCCAGCGCGACCTGGGGGCCCCAGCTGATGAGGCAGTATTTT. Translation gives CASATWGPQLMRQYF.

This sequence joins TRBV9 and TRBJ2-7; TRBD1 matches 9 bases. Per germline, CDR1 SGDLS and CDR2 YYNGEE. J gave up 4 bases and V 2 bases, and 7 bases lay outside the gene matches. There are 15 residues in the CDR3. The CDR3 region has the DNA TGTGCCAGCAGCGTCACCGGGACAGGGTTATACGAGCAGTACTTC. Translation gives CASSVTGTGLYEQYF.

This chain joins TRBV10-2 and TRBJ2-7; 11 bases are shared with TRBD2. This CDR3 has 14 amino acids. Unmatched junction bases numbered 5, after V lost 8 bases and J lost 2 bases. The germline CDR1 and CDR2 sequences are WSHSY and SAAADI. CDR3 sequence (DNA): TGCGCCAGCCTCCTTAGCGGGAGGGCCTACGAGCAGTACTTC. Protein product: CASLLSGRAYEQYF.

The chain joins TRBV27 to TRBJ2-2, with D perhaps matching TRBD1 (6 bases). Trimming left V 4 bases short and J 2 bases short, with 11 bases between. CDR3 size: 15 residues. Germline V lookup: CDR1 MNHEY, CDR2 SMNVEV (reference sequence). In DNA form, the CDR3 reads TGTGCCAGCAGTTCTCAGGGGATTAACACCGGGGAGCTGTTTTTT. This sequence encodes CASSSQGINTGELFF.

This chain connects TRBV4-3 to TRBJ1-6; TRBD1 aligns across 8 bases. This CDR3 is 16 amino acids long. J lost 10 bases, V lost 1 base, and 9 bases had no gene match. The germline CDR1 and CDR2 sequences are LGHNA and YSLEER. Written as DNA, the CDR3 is TGCGCCAGCAGCCAAGGCCTCCGAGACAGGGGATCACCCCTCCACTTT. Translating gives CASSQGLRDRGSPLHF.

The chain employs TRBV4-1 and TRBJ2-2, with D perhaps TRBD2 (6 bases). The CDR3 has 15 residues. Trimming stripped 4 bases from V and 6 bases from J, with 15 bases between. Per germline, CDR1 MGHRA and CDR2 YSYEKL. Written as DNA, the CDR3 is TGCGCCAGCAGCCGGATTTGGGGGGTGTCCGGGGAGCTGTTTTTT. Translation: CASSRIWGVSGELFF.

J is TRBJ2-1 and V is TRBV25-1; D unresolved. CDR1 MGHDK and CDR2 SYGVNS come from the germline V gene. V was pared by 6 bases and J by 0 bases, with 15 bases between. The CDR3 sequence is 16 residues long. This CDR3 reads CASRSSEQSSYNEQFF. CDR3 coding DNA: TGTGCCAGCAGATCCTCGGAACAGAGCTCCTACAATGAGCAGTTCTTC.

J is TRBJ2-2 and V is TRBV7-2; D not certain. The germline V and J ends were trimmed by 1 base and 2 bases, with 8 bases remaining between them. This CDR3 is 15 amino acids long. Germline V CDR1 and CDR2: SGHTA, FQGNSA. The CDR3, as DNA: TGTGCCAGCAGCTTAGATCAGGTCAACACCGGGGAGCTGTTTTTT. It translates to CASSLDQVNTGELFF.

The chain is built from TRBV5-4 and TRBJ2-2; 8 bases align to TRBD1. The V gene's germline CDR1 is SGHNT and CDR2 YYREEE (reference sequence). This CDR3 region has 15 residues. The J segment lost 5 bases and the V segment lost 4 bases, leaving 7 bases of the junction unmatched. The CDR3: CASSPRDRPTGELFF. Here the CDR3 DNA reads TGTGCCAGCAGCCCTCGGGACAGGCCGACCGGGGAGCTGTTTTTT. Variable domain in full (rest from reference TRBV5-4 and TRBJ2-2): ETGVTQSPTHLIKTRGQQVTLRCSSQSGHNTVSWYQQALGQGPQFIFQYYREEENGRGNFPPRFSGLQFPNYSSELNVNALELDDSALYLCASSPRDRPTGELFFGEGSRLTVL.

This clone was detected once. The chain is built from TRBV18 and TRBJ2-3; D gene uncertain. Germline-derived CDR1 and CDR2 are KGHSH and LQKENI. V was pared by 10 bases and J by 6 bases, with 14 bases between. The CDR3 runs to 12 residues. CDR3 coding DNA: TGTGCCACCCGTTCGTTGTCGGATACGCAGTATTTT. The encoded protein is CATRSLSDTQYF.

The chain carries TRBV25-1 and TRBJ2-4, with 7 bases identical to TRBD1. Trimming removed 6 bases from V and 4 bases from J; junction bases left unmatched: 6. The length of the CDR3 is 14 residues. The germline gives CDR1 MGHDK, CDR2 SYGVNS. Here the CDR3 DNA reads TGTGCCAGCAGCAGGGGGTTCCCGAAAAACATTCAGTACTTC. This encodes CASSRGFPKNIQYF.

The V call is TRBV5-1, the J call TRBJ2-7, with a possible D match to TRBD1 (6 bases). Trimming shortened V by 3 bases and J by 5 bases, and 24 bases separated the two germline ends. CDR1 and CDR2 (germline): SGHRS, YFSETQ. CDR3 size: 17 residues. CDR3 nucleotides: TGCGCCAGCAGCTCACAGATGGCCGCGACAGGTGGCGACGAGCAGTACTTC. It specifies CASSSQMAATGGDEQYF.

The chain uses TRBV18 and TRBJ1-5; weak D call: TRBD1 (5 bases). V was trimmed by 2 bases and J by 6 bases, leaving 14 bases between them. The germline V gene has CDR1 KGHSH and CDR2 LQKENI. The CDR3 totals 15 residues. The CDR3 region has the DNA TGTGCCAGCTCACCAACCGGGGGAGGTACTCAGCCCCAGCATTTT. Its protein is CASSPTGGGTQPQHF.

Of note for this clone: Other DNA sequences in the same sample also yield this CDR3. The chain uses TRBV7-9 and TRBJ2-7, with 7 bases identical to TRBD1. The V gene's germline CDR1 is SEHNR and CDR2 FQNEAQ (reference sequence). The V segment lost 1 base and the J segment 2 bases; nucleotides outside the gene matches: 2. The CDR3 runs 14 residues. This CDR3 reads CASSLGQGTYEQYF. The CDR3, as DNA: TGTGCCAGCAGCTTAGGACAGGGTACCTACGAGCAGTACTTC. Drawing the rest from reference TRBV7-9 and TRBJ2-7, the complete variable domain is DTGVSQNPRHKITKRGQNVTFRCDPISEHNRLYWYRQTLGQGPEFLTYFQNEAQLEKSRLLSDRFSAERPKGSFSTLEIQRTEQGDSAMYLCASSLGQGTYEQYFGPGTRLTVT.

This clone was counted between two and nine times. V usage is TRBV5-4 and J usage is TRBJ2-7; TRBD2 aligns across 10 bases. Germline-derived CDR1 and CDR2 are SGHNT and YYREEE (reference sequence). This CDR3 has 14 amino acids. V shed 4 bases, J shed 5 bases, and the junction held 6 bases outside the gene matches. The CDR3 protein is CASSARTSGDEQYF. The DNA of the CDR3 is TGTGCCAGCAGCGCAAGGACTAGCGGAGACGAGCAGTACTTC.

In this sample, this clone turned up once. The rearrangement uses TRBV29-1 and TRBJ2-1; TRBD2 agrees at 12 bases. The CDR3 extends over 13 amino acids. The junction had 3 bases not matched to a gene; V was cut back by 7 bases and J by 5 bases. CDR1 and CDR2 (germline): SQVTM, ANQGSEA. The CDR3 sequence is CSAGLAGNNEQFF. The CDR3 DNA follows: TGCAGCGCCGGACTAGCGGGGAACAATGAGCAGTTCTTC.

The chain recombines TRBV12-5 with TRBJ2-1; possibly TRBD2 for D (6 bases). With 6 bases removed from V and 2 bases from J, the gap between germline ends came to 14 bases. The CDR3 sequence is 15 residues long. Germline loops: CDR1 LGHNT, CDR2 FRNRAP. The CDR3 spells CASGGGRLTYNEQFF. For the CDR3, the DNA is TGTGCTAGTGGCGGGGGAAGACTCACCTACAATGAGCAGTTCTTC.

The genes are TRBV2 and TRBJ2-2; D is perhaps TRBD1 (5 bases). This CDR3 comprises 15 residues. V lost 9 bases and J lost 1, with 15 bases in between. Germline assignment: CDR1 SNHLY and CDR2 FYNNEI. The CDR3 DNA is TGTGCCAGGAGCCGCCAAGACAGGAACACCGGGGAGCTGTTTTTT. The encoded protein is CARSRQDRNTGELFF.

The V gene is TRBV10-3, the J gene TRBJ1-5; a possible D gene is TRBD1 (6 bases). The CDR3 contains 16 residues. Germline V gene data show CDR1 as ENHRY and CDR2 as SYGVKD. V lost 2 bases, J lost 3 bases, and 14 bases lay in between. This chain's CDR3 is CAISEGSGANNQPQHF. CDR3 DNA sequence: TGTGCCATCAGTGAGGGGTCAGGGGCAAACAATCAGCCCCAGCATTTT.

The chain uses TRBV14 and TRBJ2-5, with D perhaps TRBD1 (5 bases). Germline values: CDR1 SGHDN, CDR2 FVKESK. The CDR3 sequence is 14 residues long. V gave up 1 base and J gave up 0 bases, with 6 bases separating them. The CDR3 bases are TGTGCCAGCAGCCAAGGGGGCTACCAAGAGACCCAGTACTTC. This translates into CASSQGGYQETQYF.

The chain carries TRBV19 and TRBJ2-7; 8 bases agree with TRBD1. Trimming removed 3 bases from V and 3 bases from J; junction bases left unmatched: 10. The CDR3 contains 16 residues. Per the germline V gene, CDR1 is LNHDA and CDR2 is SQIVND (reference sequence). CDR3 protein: CASSMSDRVRNYEQYF. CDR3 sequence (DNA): TGTGCCAGTAGTATGTCGGACAGGGTCCGAAACTACGAGCAGTACTTC.

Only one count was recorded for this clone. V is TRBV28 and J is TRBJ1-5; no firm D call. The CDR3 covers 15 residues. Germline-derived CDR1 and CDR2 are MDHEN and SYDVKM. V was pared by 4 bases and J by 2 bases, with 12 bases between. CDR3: CASSSPGSGNQPQHF. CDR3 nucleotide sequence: TGTGCCAGCAGTTCCCCGGGGAGCGGCAATCAGCCCCAGCATTTT.

The CDR3: CASSVVGLEAFF. The CDR3, as DNA: TGTGCCAGCAGCGTAGTTGGGCTTGAAGCTTTCTTT. The gene calls are TRBV9 and TRBJ1-1; unclear D gene. Between the trimmed V and J ends, which lost 0 bases and 7 bases, there was a span of 7 bases. The CDR3 runs 12 residues. Germline CDR1 is SGDLS and CDR2 is YYNGEE. Full variable domain (missing parts from reference TRBV9 and TRBJ1-1): DSGVTQTPKHLITATGQRVTLRCSPRSGDLSVYWYQQSLDQGLQFLIQYYNGEERAKGNILERFSAQQFPDLHSELNLSSLELGDSALYFCASSVVGLEAFFGQGTRLTVV.

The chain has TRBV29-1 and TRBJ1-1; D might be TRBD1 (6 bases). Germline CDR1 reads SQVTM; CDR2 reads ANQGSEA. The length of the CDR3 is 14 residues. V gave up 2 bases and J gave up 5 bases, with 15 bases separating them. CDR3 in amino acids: CSVERTVPSTEAFF. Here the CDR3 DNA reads TGCAGCGTTGAACGGACAGTTCCGAGTACTGAAGCTTTCTTT.

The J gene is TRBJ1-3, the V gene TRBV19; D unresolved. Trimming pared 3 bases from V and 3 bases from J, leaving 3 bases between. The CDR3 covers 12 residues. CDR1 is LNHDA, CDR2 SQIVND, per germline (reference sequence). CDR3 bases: TGTGCCAGTAGTATCAATGGAAACACCATATATTTT. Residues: CASSINGNTIYF.

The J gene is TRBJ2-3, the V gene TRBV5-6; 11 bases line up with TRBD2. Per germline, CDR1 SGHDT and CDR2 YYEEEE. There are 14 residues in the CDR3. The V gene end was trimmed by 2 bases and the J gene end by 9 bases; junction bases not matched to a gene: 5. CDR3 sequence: CASSFSGGARTQYF. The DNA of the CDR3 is TGTGCCAGCAGCTTTAGCGGGGGGGCCCGAACGCAGTATTTT.

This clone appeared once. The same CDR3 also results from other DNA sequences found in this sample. CDR3 nucleotides: TGTGCCAGCAGCTTAGGGGTGGGAGGGCCGGGTGAGCAGTTCTTC. Translation: CASSLGVGGPGEQFF. The chain couples TRBV7-6 to TRBJ2-1, with 7 bases lining up with TRBD2. Germline V CDR1 and CDR2: SGHVS, FNYEAQ. Trimming at V came to 1 base and at J to 9 bases, leaving 9 bases not matched to a gene. This CDR3 contains 15 residues.

CDR3: CASSLDRYQETQYF. As DNA, the CDR3 is TGTGCCAGCAGCTTGGACAGGTACCAAGAGACCCAGTACTTC. V is TRBV5-4 and J is TRBJ2-5; tentative D call: TRBD1 (5 bases). The CDR3 length is 14 residues. Germline V gene sequence: CDR1 SGHNT, CDR2 YYREEE (reference sequence). The V end lost 0 bases, the J end lost 0 bases, and 6 bases lay between the germline ends.

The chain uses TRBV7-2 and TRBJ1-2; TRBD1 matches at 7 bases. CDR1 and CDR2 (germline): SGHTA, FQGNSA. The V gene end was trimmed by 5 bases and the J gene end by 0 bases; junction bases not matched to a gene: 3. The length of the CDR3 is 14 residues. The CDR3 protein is CASSRDRANYGYTF. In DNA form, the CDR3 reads TGTGCCAGCAGCCGGGACAGAGCTAACTATGGCTACACCTTC.